Listed below are T cell receptor beta chains from one sample, sequenced in a study of shared clonotypes between healthy human individuals. The data were produced by immunoSEQ multiplex PCR, yet TCRdb's version contains in-frame clones alone and is incomplete. The sample lists 2 million to 3 million clones, roughly 92% seen once, with about 0.13% in the top ten. The material sequenced was naive CD4+ T cells sorted from blood. The source is a man between 18 and 35 years old in good health. CDR3s include the opening cysteine and the closing phenylalanine or tryptophan. The D gene is left open where the match is weak. Clone size, where shown, is once, few, many, or a class for clones that have expanded.

abundance: few
v_gene: TRBV5-1
d_gene: TRBD1
j_gene: TRBJ2-7
len: 14
CDR3nt: TGCGCCAGCAGCCGGACAGGGGGCAGCTACGAGCAGTACTTC
CDR3aa: CASSRTGGSYEQYF

abundance: .
v_gene: TRBV29-1
d_gene: .
j_gene: TRBJ1-2
len: 13
CDR3nt: TGCAGCGTTACACCAGGAGGAAACTATGGCTACACCTTC
CDR3aa: CSVTPGGNYGYTF

abundance: once
v_gene: TRBV15
d_gene: TRBD1
j_gene: TRBJ1-4
len: 15
CDR3nt: TGTGCCACCAAGGACAGGGGAGCGGCTAATGAAAAACTGTTTTTT
CDR3aa: CATKDRGAANEKLFF

abundance: .
v_gene: TRBV4-1
d_gene: .
j_gene: TRBJ1-2
len: 15
CDR3nt: TGCGCCAGCAGCCAAGATTGGTGGAGGGGATATGGCTACACCTTC
CDR3aa: CASSQDWWRGYGYTF

abundance: .
v_gene: TRBV7-9
d_gene: .
j_gene: TRBJ1-6
len: 15
CDR3nt: TGTGCCAGCAGCTCCCCTGGGGCCGATAATTCACCCCTCCACTTT
CDR3aa: CASSSPGADNSPLHF

abundance: .
v_gene: TRBV18
d_gene: .
j_gene: TRBJ1-1
len: 13
CDR3nt: TGTGCCAGCTCACCACGAGAAGGGGATCGAGCTTTCTTT
CDR3aa: CASSPREGDRAFF

abundance: .
v_gene: TRBV2
d_gene: TRBD1
j_gene: TRBJ2-2
len: 15
CDR3nt: TGTGCCAGCAGTCTGGACAGGGTCGGCACCGGGGAGCTGTTTTTT
CDR3aa: CASSLDRVGTGELFF

abundance: .
v_gene: TRBV5-4
d_gene: .
j_gene: TRBJ2-3
len: 15
CDR3nt: TGTGCCAGCAGCTTAAAGCGCGGCAACACAGATACGCAGTATTTT
CDR3aa: CASSLKRGNTDTQYF

abundance: .
v_gene: TRBV9
d_gene: TRBD2
j_gene: TRBJ2-1
len: 16
CDR3nt: TGTGCCAGCAGCGTAGATAGCGGGGGGCTATACAATGAGCAGTTCTTC
CDR3aa: CASSVDSGGLYNEQFF

abundance: .
v_gene: TRBV7-9
d_gene: .
j_gene: TRBJ1-6
len: 14
CDR3nt: TGTGCCAGCAGCTTGGATGGAGGGGATTCACCCCTCCACTTT
CDR3aa: CASSLDGGDSPLHF

abundance: .
v_gene: TRBV30
d_gene: .
j_gene: TRBJ2-1
len: 14
CDR3nt: TGTGCCTGGAGCCGGGACACCGCCTACAATGAGCAGTTCTTC
CDR3aa: CAWSRDTAYNEQFF

abundance: .
v_gene: TRBV5-4
d_gene: TRBD2
j_gene: TRBJ2-2
len: 16
CDR3nt: TGTGCCAGCAGCTTTTGGCTAGCGGGGGCCACCGGGGAGCTGTTTTTT
CDR3aa: CASSFWLAGATGELFF

abundance: .
v_gene: TRBV30
d_gene: .
j_gene: TRBJ1-3
len: 12
CDR3nt: TGTGCCGGCGGGGGGAACGGAAACACCATATATTTT
CDR3aa: CAGGGNGNTIYF

abundance: .
v_gene: TRBV5-1
d_gene: TRBD1
j_gene: TRBJ2-3
len: 15
CDR3nt: TGCGCCAGCAGCCCTGACAGGGGGGTGGAAGATACGCAGTATTTT
CDR3aa: CASSPDRGVEDTQYF